These 31 T cell receptor beta chains were all obtained from the same sample, sequenced in a study of blood T cell repertoires in COVID-19. Measured with immunoSEQ multiplex PCR; TCRdb has only the in-frame clones, and not every one. The profile shows 25,000 to 35,000 clones, about nine tenths of them singletons. What was sequenced was peripheral blood. The receptors stem from an older man with active or convalescent COVID-19.

The chain uses TRBV27 and TRBJ1-1, with D perhaps matching TRBD1 (5 bases). CDR3 length: 13 amino acids. V gave up 1 base and J gave up 11 bases, with 14 bases separating them. Germline CDR1 MNHEY, CDR2 SMNVEV (reference sequence). The CDR3 reads CASSLYGGVEAFF. As DNA, the CDR3 is TGTGCCAGCAGTTTATATGGGGGGGTCGAGGCTTTCTTT.

The V and J genes are TRBV10-3 and TRBJ2-1, with 9 bases matching TRBD2. V trimming: 0 bases; J trimming: 7 bases; junction bases outside the gene matches: 10. The CDR3 sequence is 17 residues long. Germline values: CDR1 ENHRY, CDR2 SYGVKD. The DNA of the CDR3 is TGTGCCATCAGTGAGTCGACAGGGTTAGCGGGAGAGAATGAGCAGTTCTTC. Protein product: CAISESTGLAGENEQFF.

This sequence joins TRBV29-1 and TRBJ1-4; tentative D call: TRBD1 (5 bases). The CDR3 sequence is 14 residues long. Germline values: CDR1 SQVTM, CDR2 ANQGSEA. Trimming removed 6 bases from V and 3 bases from J, with 14 bases in between. The CDR3 nucleotides are TGCAGCGTGAAAAGGGGTTCGGCTAATGAAAAACTGTTTTTT. Protein sequence: CSVKRGSANEKLFF.

This clone came up once. This sequence joins TRBV24-1 and TRBJ2-7; 9 nucleotides agree with TRBD2. Unmatched junction bases numbered 6, after V lost 1 base and J lost 0 bases. The CDR3 is 17 residues long. Germline CDR1 KGHDR, CDR2 SFDVKD. CDR3 DNA sequence: TGTGCCACCAGTGATTTCTATAGCGGGAGACACTCCTACGAGCAGTACGTC. It specifies CATSDFYSGRHSYEQYV.

This clone occurred once. The genes are TRBV29-1 and TRBJ2-7, with 7 bases fitting TRBD1. CDR3 length equals 12 residues. With V trimmed by 7 bases and J by 2 bases, 5 bases remained unmatched. CDR1 is SQVTM and CDR2 is ANQGSEA in the germline V gene. The CDR3 is CSAQTGPYEQYF. The CDR3 DNA sequence: TGCAGCGCTCAGACAGGGCCCTACGAGCAGTACTTC.

This clone was observed once. V and J are TRBV30 and TRBJ1-1; 7 bases map to TRBD1. The CDR3 length is 13 residues. The junction had 3 bases not matched to a gene; V was cut back by 5 bases and J by 0 bases. Germline CDR1 reads GTSNPN; CDR2 reads SVGIG (reference sequence). CDR3 protein: CAWVGQVNTEAFF. The CDR3 coding sequence is TGTGCCTGGGTTGGACAGGTGAACACTGAAGCTTTCTTT.

The chain has TRBV30 and TRBJ1-6, with TRBD1 as a possible D gene (6 bases). Trimming removed 2 bases at V and 3 bases at J, with 14 bases between. CDR1 GTSNPN and CDR2 SVGIG come from the germline V gene (reference sequence). This CDR3 contains 16 residues. This CDR3 is CAWSTGGLRYNSPLHF. The DNA for the CDR3 is TGTGCCTGGAGTACCGGGGGGCTCCGCTATAATTCACCCCTCCACTTT.

The V and J genes are TRBV9 and TRBJ2-5; 9 nucleotides match TRBD2. There are 17 residues in the CDR3. The V gene end was trimmed by 3 bases and the J gene end by 1 base; junction bases not matched to a gene: 10. The germline gives CDR1 SGDLS, CDR2 YYNGEE. The CDR3 coding sequence is TGTGCCAGCAGCGACCATGGAGCGGGAGGTTTCCAAGAGACCCAGTACTTC. This sequence encodes CASSDHGAGGFQETQYF.

The gene calls are TRBV19 and TRBJ1-5; D may be TRBD1 (6 bases). With 0 bases removed from V and 6 bases from J, the gap between germline ends came to 6 bases. The CDR3 runs 13 residues. The germline V gene encodes CDR1 LNHDA and CDR2 SQIVND (reference sequence). In DNA form, the CDR3 reads TGTGCCAGTAGTATAGAAGGGGGTCAGCCCCAGCATTTT. This encodes CASSIEGGQPQHF. Using reference TRBV19 and TRBJ1-5 for the parts outside the CDR3, the full variable domain is DGGITQSPKYLFRKEGQNVTLSCEQNLNHDAMYWYRQDPGQGLRLIYYSQIVNDFQKGDIAEGYSVSREKKESFPLTVTSAQKNPTAFYLCASSIEGGQPQHFGDGTRLSIL.

The CDR3 region has the DNA TGCGCCAGCAGCTTGGAGGCAGGCGTAACTTCTGGGGCCAACGTCCTGACTTTC. Translating it yields CASSLEAGVTSGANVLTF. This chain connects TRBV5-1 to TRBJ2-6; D is uncertain. This CDR3 spans 18 amino acids. The germline V and J ends were trimmed by 0 bases and 1 base, with 14 bases remaining between them. From germline, CDR1 is SGHRS and CDR2 YFSETQ.

V gene TRBV5-1 combines with J gene TRBJ1-1; 9 bases align to TRBD1. Germline trimming cut 5 bases from V and 1 base from J; bases unmatched to any gene: 3. This CDR3 is built from 14 residues. CDR1 is SGHRS and CDR2 is YFSETQ in the germline V gene. This CDR3 is CASSTGQGNTEAFF. The CDR3, as DNA: TGCGCCAGCAGTACGGGACAGGGGAACACTGAAGCTTTCTTT. The full variable domain, its missing parts supplied by reference TRBV5-1 and TRBJ1-1, is KAGVTQTPRYLIKTRGQQVTLSCSPISGHRSVSWYQQTPGQGLQFLFEYFSETQRNKGNFPGRFSGRQFSNSRSEMNVSTLELGDSALYLCASSTGQGNTEAFFGQGTRLTVV.

V gene TRBV15 combines with J gene TRBJ2-1; 9 nucleotides line up with TRBD2. The CDR3 is 17 amino acids. After removal of 0 bases from V and 7 bases from J, the junction contained 10 bases not matched to a gene. Germline V gene lookup returns CDR1 LNHNV and CDR2 YYDKDF (reference sequence). In DNA form, the CDR3 reads TGTGCCACCAGCAGAGAGCCCAGGGGAGCGGGGGGAAATGAGCAGTTCTTC. Its protein product is CATSREPRGAGGNEQFF.

This sequence joins TRBV7-2 and TRBJ1-6, with 9 nucleotides matching TRBD1. The CDR3 spans 17 residues. Trimming at V came to 0 bases and at J to 7 bases, leaving 7 bases not matched to a gene. Looked up from germline, CDR1 is SGHTA and CDR2 is FQGNSA. Written as DNA, the CDR3 is TGTGCCAGCAGCTTAGCATTGTTTGGGACAGGGAATTCACCCCTCCACTTT. It is translated as CASSLALFGTGNSPLHF. Supplemented by reference TRBV7-2 and TRBJ1-6, the full variable domain reads GAGVSQSPSNKVTEKGKDVELRCDPISGHTALYWYRQSLGQGLEFLIYFQGNSAPDKSGLPSDRFSAERTGGSVSTLTIQRTQQEDSAVYLCASSLALFGTGNSPLHFGNGTRLTVT.

V usage is TRBV20-1 and J usage is TRBJ2-1; D uncertain. CDR1 DFQATT and CDR2 SNEGSKA come from the germline V gene (reference sequence). The CDR3 is made up of 13 amino acids. The V and J ends lost 3 bases and 6 bases respectively, with 12 bases between them. CDR3 in amino acids: CSASVLPGNEQFF. In DNA form, the CDR3 reads TGCAGTGCTAGTGTACTACCTGGCAATGAGCAGTTCTTC.

CDR3 DNA: TGTGCCAGCTCACGCAGCGTACAGGCTAGCGGGGGAAACGAGCAGTACTTC. This gives the protein CASSRSVQASGGNEQYF. This chain links TRBV18 with TRBJ2-7; 10 positions agree with TRBD2. With 4 bases clipped from V and 5 bases from J, the junction kept 14 bases outside the gene matches. This CDR3 comprises 17 residues. CDR1 and CDR2 from the germline V gene are KGHSH and LQKENI.

The chain couples TRBV5-6 to TRBJ2-1, with D possibly TRBD2 on 5 matching bases. This CDR3 contains 16 residues. The ends were cut back, 4 bases at V and 5 bases at J, with 19 bases in the middle. Per germline, CDR1 SGHDT and CDR2 YYEEEE. This CDR3 reads CASSELRASRNNEQFF. The CDR3 DNA reads TGTGCCAGCAGCGAACTAAGGGCTAGCCGAAACAATGAGCAGTTCTTC.

The rearrangement joins TRBV6-6 to TRBJ1-1, with D hard to call. The germline V gene has CDR1 MNHNY and CDR2 SVGAGI (reference sequence). There are 14 residues in the CDR3. V dropped 4 bases and J dropped 3 bases, with 12 bases sitting between them. Here the CDR3 DNA reads TGTGCCAGCAGTTCCCTCCGTCCCGACACTGAAGCTTTCTTT. This sequence encodes CASSSLRPDTEAFF.

This chain connects TRBV6-5 to TRBJ1-2, with 7 bases matching TRBD1. V shed 7 bases, J shed 4 bases, and the junction held 6 bases outside the gene matches. The CDR3 spans 13 residues. Germline V CDR1 and CDR2: MNHEY, SVGAGI. In nucleotides, the CDR3 is TGTGCCAGCACAACAGGGGCGGGCTATGGCTACACCTTC. Its protein product is CASTTGAGYGYTF.

The rearrangement uses TRBV19 and TRBJ1-5; 8 nucleotides align to TRBD1. Germline loops: CDR1 LNHDA, CDR2 SQIVND (reference sequence). This CDR3 is built from 14 residues. The V gene end was trimmed by 9 bases and the J gene end by 5 bases; junction bases not matched to a gene: 9. CDR3 nucleotides: TGTGCCAGCATTAGTAGACAGGGGCATCAGCCCCAGCATTTT. Encoded protein: CASISRQGHQPQHF.

In this sample, this clone turned up a few times. The V gene is TRBV3-1 (or the pseudogene TRBV3-2), the J gene TRBJ2-5; 8 bases line up with TRBD2. V trimming: 0 bases; J trimming: 5 bases; junction bases outside the gene matches: 8. CDR3 size: 16 residues. Germline CDR1 LGHDT, CDR2 YNNKEL (reference sequence). The CDR3 DNA follows: TGTGCCAGCAGCCAAGATACTAGCGGCTGGCAGGAGACCCAGTACTTC. Translated: CASSQDTSGWQETQYF.

This chain links TRBV3-1 (or the pseudogene TRBV3-2) with TRBJ2-3; D is unclear. This CDR3 is 14 amino acids long. The ends were cut back, 2 bases at V and 0 bases at J, with 6 bases in the middle. Looked up from germline, CDR1 is LGHDT and CDR2 is YNNKEL (reference sequence). The CDR3 region is CASSQTSSTDTQYF. DNA for the CDR3: TGTGCCAGCAGCCAAACTTCCAGCACAGATACGCAGTATTTT.

In its sample, this clone was seen once. The J gene is TRBJ2-3, the V gene TRBV10-3, with TRBD2 identical over 10 bases. Germline CDR1 ENHRY, CDR2 SYGVKD. The CDR3 covers 16 residues. The ends lost 5 bases at V and 1 base at J; junction bases unmatched: 6. The CDR3, as DNA: TGTGCCATCAGTAAGGCCGGGACTAGCGGCACAGATACGCAGTATTTT. This sequence encodes CAISKAGTSGTDTQYF.

This sequence joins TRBV3-1 (or the pseudogene TRBV3-2) and TRBJ1-5; D is undetermined. The CDR3 is 15 amino acids. The V gene's germline CDR1 is LGHDT and CDR2 YNNKEL (reference sequence). Trimming cost V 0 bases and J 0 bases, with 6 bases left between them. In nucleotides, the CDR3 is TGTGCCAGCAGCCAAGATACGGTTAGCAATCAGCCCCAGCATTTT. It yields the protein CASSQDTVSNQPQHF.

This clone was picked up one time. The chain combines TRBV5-1 with TRBJ2-3, with TRBD2 matching 15 bases. From germline, CDR1 is SGHRS and CDR2 YFSETQ. J lost 5 bases, V lost 4 bases, and 5 bases had no gene match. This CDR3 has 16 residues. Here the CDR3 DNA reads TGCGCCAGCAGCACAGGACTAGCGGGGGGGCAAGATACGCAGTATTTT. Its protein product is CASSTGLAGGQDTQYF.

The rearrangement joins TRBV29-1 to TRBJ2-3, with a possible D match to TRBD1 (5 bases). CDR1 SQVTM and CDR2 ANQGSEA come from the germline V gene. Trimming took 3 bases from V and 3 from J, leaving 19 bases between them. CDR3 length equals 16 residues. CDR3 DNA: TGCAGCGTTGATGGGTTGGGGCTAGGAGAGACAGATACGCAGTATTTT. Encoded protein: CSVDGLGLGETDTQYF.

This clone was picked up one time. This chain links TRBV19 with TRBJ2-7, with 8 bases fitting TRBD1. The CDR3 loop spans 14 amino acids. V gave up 2 bases and J gave up 2 bases; unmatched junction bases: 2. Germline V gene lookup returns CDR1 LNHDA and CDR2 SQIVND (reference sequence). The CDR3 loop is CASSIPGQAYEQYF. DNA for the CDR3: TGTGCCAGTAGTATACCGGGACAGGCCTACGAGCAGTACTTC.

The V gene is TRBV7-3, the J gene TRBJ2-2, with a tentative D call TRBD2 (6 bases). The germline V gene encodes CDR1 SGHTA and CDR2 FQGTGA. There are 17 residues in the CDR3. Deletions cut 4 bases from V and 0 bases from J, with 15 bases between. The CDR3: CASSSYRAGSNTGELFF. The CDR3 nucleotides are TGTGCCAGCAGCTCATATAGGGCGGGGTCGAACACCGGGGAGCTGTTTTTT.

The chain carries TRBV20-1 and TRBJ1-2, with D possibly TRBD1 on 6 matching bases. The CDR3 is made up of 17 amino acids. The V gene lost 3 bases and the J gene lost 1 base, with 21 bases spanning the gap. Germline V gene data show CDR1 as DFQATT and CDR2 as SNEGSKA (reference sequence). DNA of the CDR3: TGCAGTGCTAGTGAGAGGACAGCAGACCGTTTTAACTATGGCTACACCTTC. It translates to CSASERTADRFNYGYTF.

The V gene is TRBV19, the J gene TRBJ2-1, with TRBD2 as a possible D gene (6 bases). The V gene lost 7 bases and the J gene lost 7 bases, with 17 bases spanning the gap. The CDR3 runs to 14 residues. Germline V gene lookup returns CDR1 LNHDA and CDR2 SQIVND (reference sequence). For the CDR3, the DNA is TGTGCCAGTAAGTCCCGGGACTTGTGGAATGAGCAGTTCTTC. As protein: CASKSRDLWNEQFF.

V is TRBV19 and J is TRBJ2-5; TRBD2 aligns across 10 bases. V was clipped by 5 bases and J by 5 bases; unmatched bases: 14. Germline V gives CDR1 LNHDA, CDR2 SQIVND (reference sequence). The length of the CDR3 is 17 residues. CDR3 sequence (DNA): TGTGCCAGTAGTCCACCTTTTTTAGCGGGGGGTCAGGAGACCCAGTACTTC. Protein sequence: CASSPPFLAGGQETQYF.

The chain carries TRBV4-1 and TRBJ2-1; the D gene is possibly TRBD2 (6 bases). The CDR3 spans 12 residues. V lost 0 bases, J lost 12 bases, and 9 bases lay in between. Germline V CDR1 and CDR2: MGHRA, YSYEKL. CDR3 residues: CASSQDGSRQFF. Here the CDR3 DNA reads TGCGCCAGCAGCCAAGACGGGAGTCGGCAGTTCTTC.